This TCR beta chain stems from a study of blood T cell repertoires in COVID-19. Overall study: Acute and convalescent COVID-19 samples came from the United States, Italy and Spain. PBMCs, B-cell-depleted T cells, or T cells were the source of the cDNA or gDNA that made up the material.

The Seattle patients joined while their infection was active and were tracked longitudinally afterward. Authors' processing steps: From reference gene primer amplification, estimates of nucleated cell counts were derived. The assay was immunoSEQ multiplex PCR, and TCRdb's table has in-frame clones only and misses some. The V and J calls and clone size are taken from that table; D and trimming were inferred from the DNA. This sample has roughly 180,000 clones; about four fifths occur once, and the top ten carry approximately 11%. The specimen was peripheral blood. This TCR derives from a woman aged 40 to 50 with COVID-19, enrolled during active disease.

DNA for the CDR3: TGTGCCAGCTCACAGGGGAACACCGGGGAGCTGTTTTTT. This codes for CASSQGNTGELFF. The gene calls are TRBV25-1 and TRBJ2-2, with D possibly being TRBD1 (6 bases). CDR3 length: 13 residues. CDR1 is MGHDK and CDR2 is SYGVNS in the germline V gene. Between the trimmed V and J ends, which lost 8 bases and 1 base, there was a span of 8 bases. Supplemented by reference TRBV25-1 and TRBJ2-2, the full variable domain reads EADIYQTPRYLVIGTGKKITLECSQTMGHDKMYWYQQDPGMELHLIHYSYGVNSTEKGDLSSESTVSRIRTEHFPLTLESARPSHTSQYLCASSQGNTGELFFGEGSRLTVL.